This T cell receptor (beta chain) was obtained from a study of post-analysis software for immune sequencing data. Study information: There were relapsing-remitting, secondary progressive and progressive-relapsing multiple sclerosis among the disease courses included.

The CDR3 has 14 residues. Germline V lookup: CDR1 MRHNA, CDR2 SNTAGT. Trimming left V 2 bases short and J 4 bases short, with 11 bases between. Study results and limitations: TRBV5-6, TRBV5-1 and TRBV20-1 were among roughly 5 TRBV segments more frequent in patients than controls.

TCR beta cDNA libraries had unique molecular identifiers. cDNA molecules numbering some 500,000 came from approximately 1 to 10 million T cells. Each CDR3 protein gets one entry after TCRdb re-called the PCR reads with MiXCR. Among about half a million distinct CDR3 sequences, roughly 34% were seen once, and the ten largest hold under 7%. As to this clonotype: The antigen is unknown.

J is TRBJ1-2 and V is TRBV6-4; D remains ambiguous. The clonotype comes from a girl aged 2-17 years with multiple sclerosis. Material: blood. Here the CDR3 reads CASSDPGASYGYTF. Written as DNA, the CDR3 is TGTGCCAGCAGTGACCCCGGCGCCTCCTATGGCTACACCTTC.